The clone carrying this T cell receptor beta chain was found many times. Its specificity is unknown. The germline CDR1 and CDR2 sequences are KGHSH and LQKENI. J lost 5 bases, V lost 2 bases, and 3 bases had no gene match. This CDR3 has 15 amino acids. The library targeted TCRbeta and was prepared with unique molecular identifiers. TCRdb re-analysed the PCR reads in MiXCR, keeping a single row per CDR3 protein. Seen here are hundreds of thousands of distinct CDR3 sequences, around 8% observed once, and the top ten hold nearly 6.5%. The data derive from a study of T-cell reconstitution after alpha-beta-depleted transplantation in children. Study observations and caveats: The origin of alpha-beta T cells about two months after transplant was reportedly several hundred expanded graft clones.

This receptor was taken from a male patient under 18 who had a stem cell transplant for acute lymphoblastic leukemia, so the T cells may come from the graft donor. The sequenced sample was PBMCs, mostly from graft donor cells, obtained 180 days after TCRalphabeta/CD19-depleted stem cell transplant. The chain carries TRBV18 and TRBJ1-6, with 7 positions matching TRBD1. The CDR3 here is CASSPSTGHNSPLHF. CDR3 nucleotide sequence: TGTGCCAGCTCACCATCGACAGGGCATAATTCACCCCTCCACTTT.